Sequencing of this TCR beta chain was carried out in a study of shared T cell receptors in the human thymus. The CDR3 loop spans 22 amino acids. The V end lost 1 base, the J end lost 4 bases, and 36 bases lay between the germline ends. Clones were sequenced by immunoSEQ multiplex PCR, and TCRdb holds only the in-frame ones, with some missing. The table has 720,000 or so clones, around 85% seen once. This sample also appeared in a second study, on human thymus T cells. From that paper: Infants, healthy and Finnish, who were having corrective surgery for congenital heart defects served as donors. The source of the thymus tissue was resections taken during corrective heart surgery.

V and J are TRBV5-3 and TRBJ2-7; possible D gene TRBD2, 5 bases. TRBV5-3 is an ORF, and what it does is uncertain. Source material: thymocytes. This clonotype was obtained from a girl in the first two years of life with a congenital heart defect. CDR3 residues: CARSLNIWRTGEFSSDQYEQYF. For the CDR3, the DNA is TGTGCCAGAAGCTTGAATATTTGGCGTACTGGGGAGTTCTCTTCCGATCAATACGAGCAGTACTTC.